Below, 8 T cell receptor beta chains from the same sample are listed, as sequenced in a study of blood T cell repertoires in COVID-19 (dated by TCRdb to the early 2020s). The library was generated by the immunoSEQ multiplex PCR assay. TCRdb took over this immuneACCESS table, retaining in-frame rearrangements with V and J assigned. Such tables are incomplete; in checked studies, under half of the missing clones stem from an unresolved V gene, and the remainder is unexplained. The sample table holds approximately 340,000 clones, of which 80% to 90% were seen once. The top ten constitute approximately 10% of the sample. Material for sequencing was peripheral blood. Source of these receptors: a man aged 25-45 years with COVID-19, enrolled during active disease.

This clone was seen once. This chain connects TRBV25-1 to TRBJ1-2; 11 positions match TRBD1. CDR1 and CDR2 from the germline V gene are MGHDK and SYGVNS. V gave up 5 bases and J gave up 6 bases; unmatched junction bases: 11. This CDR3 has 16 amino acids. Here the CDR3 reads CASSPHRTGGMDGYTF. The CDR3 region has the DNA TGTGCCAGCAGTCCCCATAGGACAGGGGGCATGGATGGCTACACCTTC.

This clone was counted a single time. This chain uses TRBV29-1 with TRBJ1-5, with TRBD1 matching 8 bases. CDR3 size: 15 residues. The germline gives CDR1 SQVTM, CDR2 ANQGSEA. V lost 4 bases and J lost 4; bases outside the gene matches: 9. The CDR3 DNA sequence: TGCAGCGTTGTAGGGGCAGGGGGCGGAAATCAGCCCCAGCATTTT. This sequence encodes CSVVGAGGGNQPQHF.

This rearrangement joins TRBV29-1 to TRBJ2-1, with D possibly TRBD1 on 5 matching bases. Trimming stripped 4 bases from V and 9 bases from J, with 13 bases between. This CDR3 is built from 12 residues. Per the germline V gene, CDR1 is SQVTM and CDR2 is ANQGSEA. The CDR3 DNA sequence: TGCAGCGTTGGTAGGGGCACTGGTGAGCAGTTCTTC. Its translation is CSVGRGTGEQFF.

This chain connects TRBV6-6 to TRBJ2-1; 9 nucleotides line up with TRBD2. This CDR3 is built from 14 residues. After removal of 6 bases from V and 2 bases from J, the junction contained 2 bases not matched to a gene. CDR1 MNHNY and CDR2 SVGAGI come from the germline V gene (reference sequence). CDR3 sequence reads: CASSGLATYNEQFF. CDR3 in DNA: TGTGCCAGCAGCGGACTAGCGACCTACAATGAGCAGTTCTTC.

The chain couples TRBV6-1 to TRBJ2-4; a possible D gene is TRBD1 (7 bases). This CDR3 has 18 residues. CDR1 MNHNS and CDR2 SASEGT come from the germline V gene. V was trimmed by 2 bases and J by 3 bases, leaving 20 bases between them. The CDR3 nucleotides are TGTGCCAGCAGTGAAATACCCGCAGGGGGGTTGGGCAAAAACATTCAGTACTTC. Protein: CASSEIPAGGLGKNIQYF.

The gene calls are TRBV7-9 and TRBJ2-3; D is possibly TRBD2 (5 bases). The V and J ends lost 4 bases and 2 bases respectively, with 13 bases between them. CDR1 and CDR2 from the germline V gene are SEHNR and FQNEAQ (reference sequence). The CDR3 loop spans 15 amino acids. The CDR3 DNA reads TGTGCCAGCAGCTCACTTGGAGGACTCACAGATACGCAGTATTTT. Translation: CASSSLGGLTDTQYF.

This clone was seen once. This chain links TRBV9 with TRBJ2-3, with unresolved D. This CDR3 comprises 15 residues. The germline V gene has CDR1 SGDLS and CDR2 YYNGEE. V lost 0 bases and J lost 4, with 12 bases in between. The CDR3 spells CASSVASTAADTQYF. The CDR3 bases are TGTGCCAGCAGCGTAGCGTCTACTGCCGCAGATACGCAGTATTTT.

The chain has TRBV12-3 or TRBV12-4 and TRBJ1-1, with a weak D call TRBD1 (5 bases). Between the trimmed V and J ends, which lost 2 bases and 7 bases, there was a span of 11 bases. The CDR3 covers 13 residues. CDR3 sequence reads: CASSLQSGVEAFF. The CDR3 nucleotides are TGTGCCAGCAGTTTACAGTCGGGGGTTGAAGCTTTCTTT.